This T cell receptor beta chain appears in the sequencing data of a study of CD8 T cell repertoires and HIV-1 epitope variants. This clone has more than one count but fewer than ten. Its cognate antigen is unknown. Germline CDR1 reads MNHNY; CDR2 reads SVGAGI (reference sequence). There are 14 residues in the CDR3. The V segment lost 6 bases and the J segment 2 bases; nucleotides outside the gene matches: 5. TCRdb keeps only in-frame clones here, not all; method: immunoSEQ multiplex PCR. Of thousands of clones listed, about 66% were seen once; the top ten hold around 40%. This TCR came from a male donor with HIV. Sequencing input: cultured CD8+ T cells derived from PBMCs. The V gene is TRBV6-6, the J gene TRBJ2-7; 9 positions agree with TRBD2. CDR3 nucleotide sequence: TGTGCCAGCAGATTAGCGGGAGAGACCTACGAGCAGTACTTC. Residues: CASRLAGETYEQYF.